The sample holds one count of the clone carrying this TCR beta chain. This record comes from a study of technical replicates of blood from several donors. Data came from immunoSEQ multiplex PCR; TCRdb stores just in-frame clones and leaves some out. In the table there are some 77,000 clones, approximately 96% of which are singletons. From germline, CDR1 is MNHNS and CDR2 SASEGT. The V end lost 6 bases, the J end lost 11 bases, and 16 bases lay between the germline ends. The CDR3 extends over 12 amino acids. The sequenced sample was T cells isolated from PBMCs. The receptor's source is a human donor in good health. The rearrangement joins TRBV6-1 to TRBJ1-1; D not resolved. DNA for the CDR3: TGTGCCAGCAGGTACCTGGGCGGGCCTGCTTTCTTT. It specifies CASRYLGGPAFF.